The sequence of this T cell receptor (beta chain) was determined in a study of radiotherapy plus CTLA-4 blockade in lung cancer. Study-wide background: For 15% to 20% of patients, objective responses occurred, and approximately 31% had disease control.

In regard to this clone: What it binds is unknown.

Study results and limitations: Interferon-beta and early blood T cell clone dynamics reportedly predicted response best. After treatment with radiotherapy plus ipilimumab, TCR clones that came from the tumor expanded in blood.

Clones were read by immunoSEQ multiplex PCR, and TCRdb kept only the in-frame ones, dropping some. The sample comprises roughly 57,000 clones, about 80% of which are singletons, and less than 7.5% rests with the top ten. Deletions cut 1 base from V and 2 bases from J, with 8 bases between. The V gene's germline CDR1 is MGHRA and CDR2 YSYEKL. The CDR3 is 15 amino acids. The chain combines TRBV4-1 with TRBJ2-2, with D unresolved. The sequencing here drew on peripheral blood, taken from a patient treated with radiotherapy plus ipilimumab. The sequence came from a human donor with non-small cell lung cancer whose response to radiotherapy plus ipilimumab could not be evaluated. The DNA for the CDR3 is TGCGCCAGCAGCCAAGGTCGCGTAAACACCGGGGAGCTGTTTTTT. This translates into CASSQGRVNTGELFF.